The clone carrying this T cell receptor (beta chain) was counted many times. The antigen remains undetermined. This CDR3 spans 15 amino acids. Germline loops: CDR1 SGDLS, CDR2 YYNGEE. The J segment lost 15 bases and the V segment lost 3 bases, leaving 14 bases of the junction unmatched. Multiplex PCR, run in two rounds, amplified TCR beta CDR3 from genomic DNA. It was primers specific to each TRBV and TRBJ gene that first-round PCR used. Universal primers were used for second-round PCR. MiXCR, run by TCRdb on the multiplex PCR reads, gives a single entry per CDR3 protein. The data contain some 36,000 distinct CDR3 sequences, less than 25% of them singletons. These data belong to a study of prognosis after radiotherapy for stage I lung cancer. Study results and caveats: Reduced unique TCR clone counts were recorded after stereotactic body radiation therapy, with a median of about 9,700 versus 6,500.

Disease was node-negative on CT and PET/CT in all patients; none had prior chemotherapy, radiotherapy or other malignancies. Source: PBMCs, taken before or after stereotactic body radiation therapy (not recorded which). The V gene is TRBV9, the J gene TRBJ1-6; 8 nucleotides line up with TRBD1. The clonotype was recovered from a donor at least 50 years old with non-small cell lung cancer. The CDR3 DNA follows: TGTGCCAGCAGCGGGACAGGGTCGTCCCCCAGCGTCCTCCACTTT. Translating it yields CASSGTGSSPSVLHF.